This T cell receptor (beta chain) was documented in a study of blood T cell repertoires in COVID-19. Study-wide context: Some COVID-19 samples were acute and others convalescent; all came from the United States, Italy and Spain. T cells, B-cell-depleted T cells, or PBMCs provided the cDNA or gDNA that served as material.

Trimming removed 5 bases from V and 4 bases from J, with 17 bases in between. The CDR3 runs 15 residues. CDR1 MNHEY and CDR2 SMNVEV come from the germline V gene (reference sequence). Per the study methods: Amplification of reference gene primers provided the estimated nucleated cell counts. Data came from immunoSEQ multiplex PCR; TCRdb stores just in-frame clones and leaves some out. D and trimming were read from the DNA, whereas the V and J calls and clone size are those reported in that table. The sample shows 27,000 or so clones, around 90% of them seen only once. This receptor was identified in a woman aged 45-59 years with active COVID-19. The specimen sequenced was peripheral blood. This chain joins TRBV27 and TRBJ1-2; a weak D match, TRBD1 (5 bases). This CDR3 is CASSLREGSVYGYTF. The CDR3 coding sequence is TGTGCCAGCAGTCTCCGGGAGGGGAGCGTCTATGGCTACACCTTC.